These T cell receptor beta chains were read from a single sample in a study of OX40 agonist ivuxolimab in advanced cancers. Only in-frame clones appear in the TCRdb table, and some are missing; sequencing was by immunoSEQ multiplex PCR. The data contain 90,000 to 95,000 clones, around 87% of them singletons. Source: CD4+ or CD8+ T cells sorted from blood, taken in a trial of the OX40 agonist ivuxolimab. These receptors all stem from an adult with an advanced solid tumor such as melanoma, head and neck, liver or kidney cancer. CDR3s include the opening cysteine and the closing phenylalanine or tryptophan. D genes are given only for firm matches. Expanded clones get a size class; other rows say once, few or many, or leave the size out.

TGTGCCAGCAGCCAGAATCTTCTTACAAGTTCACCCCTCCACTTT | CASSQNLLTSSPLHF | TRBV14 | - | 15 | once | TRBJ1-6
TGTGCCAGCAGTTTAACCGGATACTATAATTCACCCCTCCACTTT | CASSLTGYYNSPLHF | TRBV27 | - | 15 | - | TRBJ1-6
TGTGCCAGCGATAGCCGGGACAGGCATCCCTACGAGCAGTACTTC | CASDSRDRHPYEQYF | TRBV28 | TRBD1 | 15 | - | TRBJ2-7
TGTGCCAGCAGCTACGGACAGGTTCCACCTTCGAACTATGGCTACACCTTC | CASSYGQVPPSNYGYTF | TRBV7-8 | TRBD1 | 17 | - | TRBJ1-2
TGTGCCAGCAGCCCGGACAGGGATCCCTACAATGAGCAGTTCTTC | CASSPDRDPYNEQFF | TRBV2 | TRBD1 | 15 | - | TRBJ2-1
TGCGCCAGCAGCGCCGGTGGGGGACTAGCGGGCCACAATGAGCAGTTCTTC | CASSAGGGLAGHNEQFF | TRBV5-1 | TRBD2 | 17 | - | TRBJ2-1
TGTGCCAGCAGTTACTCAGCGGATCAGCCCCAGCATTTT | CASSYSADQPQHF | TRBV6-5 | - | 13 | - | TRBJ1-5
TGTGCCAGCAGCCGGGCCTACAATGAGCAGTTCTTC | CASSRAYNEQFF | TRBV27 | - | 12 | - | TRBJ2-1
TGTGCCAGCAGCTTGTCGCGAGGAGGAGATACGCAGTATTTT | CASSLSRGGDTQYF | TRBV5-6 | - | 14 | - | TRBJ2-3
TGTGCCAGCAGCCCACCGGCGGTAGATACGCAGTATTTT | CASSPPAVDTQYF | TRBV7-9 | - | 13 | - | TRBJ2-3
TGTGCCTGTGACCCGAGGGTGGAGACCCAGTACTTC | CACDPRVETQYF | TRBV30 | - | 12 | - | TRBJ2-5